The entry that follows covers one T cell receptor (beta chain) sequence. Its antigen is still unknown. These data belong to a study of T cell responses to AZD1222 COVID-19 vaccine. The study, taken as a whole, reports: Dominant CD4 TCR responses targeted spike regions 160-218 and 743-854. Only after the peak T cell response were repertoires sampled. The study found Spike-specific TCR breadth and depth rose after two AZD1222 doses.

The CDR3 is made up of 16 amino acids. Germline lookup yields CDR1 MDHEN and CDR2 SYDVKM. The V segment lost 3 bases and the J segment 3 bases; nucleotides outside the gene matches: 6. Sequencing was performed with immunoSEQ multiplex PCR; in TCRdb, only in-frame clones are kept and a portion is missing. The sample holds 130,000 to 150,000 clones; 75% to 90% are singletons and the top ten take about 1.5%. The clonotype comes from an adult in good health. The sequences come from peripheral blood, collected on day 0 of AZD1222 vaccination. This chain joins TRBV28 and TRBJ1-5; TRBD1 matches 9 bases. The CDR3 loop reads CASSFYTGGSNQPQHF. The CDR3 nucleotides read TGTGCCAGCAGTTTTTATACAGGGGGCTCCAATCAGCCCCAGCATTTT.